The clone carrying this T cell receptor (beta chain) was observed at least ten times. What it binds is not known. V dropped 2 bases and J dropped 7 bases, with 20 bases sitting between them. The germline V gene encodes CDR1 SGHAT and CDR2 FQNNGV. The CDR3 is made up of 16 amino acids. The data originate from a study of T cell repertoires in cytomegalovirus infection. Study-wide background: Matching HLA type and CMV infection were both indicated by public TCR beta signatures. General observations from the study: The response measured ex vivo was dominated by TCR beta clonotypes (HLA-C-restricted and CMV-specific). Summed frequency of public TCR beta families distinguished CMV carriers with the relevant HLA.

MiXCR was run by TCRdb on the reads, yielding one entry per CDR3 protein. The repertoire holds fewer than 85,000 distinct CDR3 sequences, with just under 4% as singletons. This TCR was sampled from a human donor in good health (CMV status not recorded). Some clones in this sample may be carry-over from other donors' samples. The sample taken for sequencing was PBMCs. This rearrangement joins TRBV11-2 to TRBJ2-5, with D perhaps assigned TRBD1 or TRBD2 (5 bases each). CDR3 sequence (DNA): TGTGCCAGCAGCTTAACTTCGGGCAGGGAGTTGTCGACCCAGTACTTC. Protein product: CASSLTSGRELSTQYF.